This T cell receptor (delta chain) was recorded in a study of gamma-delta T cells after stem cell transplantation. TCRdb called clones from the RT-PCR reads again using CATT. This sample has 2,000 to 2,500 delta-chain clones; less than 8% occur once, and the top ten carry roughly 11%. Germline-derived CDR1 and CDR2 are GEAIGNYY and EKD. V lost 3 bases and J lost 1; bases outside the gene matches: 7. This CDR3 comprises 15 residues. This clone was seen more than once but under ten times. It is likely a read error: a sequence one base away is far more abundant. This receptor was obtained from a human donor. It is not recorded whose cells these are; they may come from a transplant donor. The sample taken for sequencing was gamma-delta T cells. The rearrangement uses TRDV2 and TRDJ1, with 7 bases fitting TRDD3. The CDR3, as DNA: TGTGCCTGTGACTCCTCGGGGATAGGCACCGATAAACTCATCTTT. It is translated as CACDSSGIGTDKLIF.